This passage covers 2 T cell receptor beta chains from one sample sequenced in a study of T-cell memory formation after mild COVID-19. TCRdb ran MiXCR on the 5' RACE reads and lists one entry per CDR3 protein. The sample lists 50,000 to 70,000 distinct CDR3 sequences; 12% were seen once. The sample consisted of PBMCs or a T cell subset sorted from them (not recorded which). The receptor set was obtained from a man younger than 30 who had mild COVID-19 (a few samples of this study predate the infection). Cell type and time point are not known.

This clonotype was picked up a small number of times. The CDR3 DNA reads as TGCGCCAGCAGCTTGACCGGGGGGCCCACAGATACGCAGTATTTT. Encoded protein: CASSLTGGPTDTQYF. This sequence joins TRBV5-1 and TRBJ2-3; possibly TRBD2 for D (7 bases). CDR3 size: 15 residues. V was cut by 1 base and J by 2 bases, with 11 bases left in between. Germline V gene lookup returns CDR1 SGHRS and CDR2 YFSETQ.

This clonotype was picked up many times. This sequence joins TRBV5-4 and TRBJ2-7; perhaps TRBD1 as D (5 bases). V lost 3 bases to trimming and J lost 0 bases, with 13 bases between them. Germline CDR1 reads SGHNT; CDR2 reads YYREEE (reference sequence). This CDR3 has 15 residues. The CDR3 sequence: CASSSGPGPSYEQYF. CDR3 sequence (DNA): TGTGCCAGCAGCTCCGGGCCAGGGCCCTCCTACGAGCAGTACTTC.